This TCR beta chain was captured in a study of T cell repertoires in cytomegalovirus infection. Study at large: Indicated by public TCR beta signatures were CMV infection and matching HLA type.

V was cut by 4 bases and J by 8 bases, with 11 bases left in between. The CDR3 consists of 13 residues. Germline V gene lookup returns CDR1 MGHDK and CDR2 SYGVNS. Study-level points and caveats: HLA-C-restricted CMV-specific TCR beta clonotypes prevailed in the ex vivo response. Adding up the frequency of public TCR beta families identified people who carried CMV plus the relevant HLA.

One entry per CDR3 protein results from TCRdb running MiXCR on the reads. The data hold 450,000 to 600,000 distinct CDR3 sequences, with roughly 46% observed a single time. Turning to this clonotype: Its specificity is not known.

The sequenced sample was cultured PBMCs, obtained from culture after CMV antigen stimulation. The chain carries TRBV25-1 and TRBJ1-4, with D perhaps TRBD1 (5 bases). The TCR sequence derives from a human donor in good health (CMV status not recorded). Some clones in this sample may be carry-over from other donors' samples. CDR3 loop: CASSGGLEEKLFF. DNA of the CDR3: TGTGCCAGCAGTGGGGGACTTGAGGAAAAACTGTTTTTT.